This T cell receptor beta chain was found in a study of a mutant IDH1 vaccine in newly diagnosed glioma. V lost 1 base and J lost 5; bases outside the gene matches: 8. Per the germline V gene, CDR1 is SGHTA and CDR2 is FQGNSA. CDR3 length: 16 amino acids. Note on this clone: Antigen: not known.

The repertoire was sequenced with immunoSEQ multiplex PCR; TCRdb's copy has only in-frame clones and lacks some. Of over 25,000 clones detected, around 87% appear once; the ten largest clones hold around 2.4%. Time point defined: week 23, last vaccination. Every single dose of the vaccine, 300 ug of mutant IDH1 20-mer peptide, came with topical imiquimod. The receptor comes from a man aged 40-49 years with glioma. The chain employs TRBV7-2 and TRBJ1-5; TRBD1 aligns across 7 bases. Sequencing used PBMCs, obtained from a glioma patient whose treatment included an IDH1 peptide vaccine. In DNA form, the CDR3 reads TGTGCCAGCAGCTTAGGGCCGGGACAGTTCGATCAGCCCCAGCATTTT. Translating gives CASSLGPGQFDQPQHF.